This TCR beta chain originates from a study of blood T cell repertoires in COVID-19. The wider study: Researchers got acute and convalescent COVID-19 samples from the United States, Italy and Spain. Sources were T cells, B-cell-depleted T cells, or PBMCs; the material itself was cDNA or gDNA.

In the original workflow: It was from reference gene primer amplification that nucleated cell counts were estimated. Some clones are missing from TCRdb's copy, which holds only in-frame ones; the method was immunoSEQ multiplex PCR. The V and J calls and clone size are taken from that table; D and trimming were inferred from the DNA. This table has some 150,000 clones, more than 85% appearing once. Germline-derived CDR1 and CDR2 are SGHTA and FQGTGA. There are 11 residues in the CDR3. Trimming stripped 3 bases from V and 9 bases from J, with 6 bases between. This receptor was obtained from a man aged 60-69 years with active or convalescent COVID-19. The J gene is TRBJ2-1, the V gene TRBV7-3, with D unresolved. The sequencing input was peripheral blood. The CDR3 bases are TGTGCCAGCAGCTTCGGTGGTGAGCAGTTCTTC. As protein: CASSFGGEQFF.